This TCR beta chain was retrieved from a study of blood T cell repertoires in COVID-19. Across the study: Nucleic acid was either cDNA or gDNA, and it came from T cells, B-cell-depleted T cells, or PBMCs.

Per germline, CDR1 KGHDR and CDR2 SFDVKD. The CDR3 spans 14 residues. V was clipped by 5 bases and J by 0 bases, with 9 bases between them. This table comes from immunoSEQ multiplex PCR, and its TCRdb copy is limited to in-frame clones, with some not included. The table lists almost 250,000 clones, 85% to 90% of them singletons, with around 4% in the top ten. Everyone who took part was roughly 18 to 89 years old, and they came from about 23 US areas. Which cohort a participant joined came from the clinical history participants gave. Symptom resolution, clearance, or two negative PCRs marked donors in Cohort 3 as recovered.

Sequencing was done on a sample of PBMCs or T cells enriched from blood (not recorded which). The clonotype was recovered from a woman aged 30 to 39 who had recovered from COVID-19. The V gene is TRBV24-1, the J gene TRBJ1-1; D call uncertain. The CDR3, as DNA: TGTGCCACCAGTGCCGGAGGGCTGAACACTGAAGCTTTCTTT. It is translated as CATSAGGLNTEAFF.